These 20 T cell receptor beta chains were all obtained from the same sample, sequenced in a study of blood T cell repertoires in COVID-19. TCRdb keeps only in-frame clones here, not all; method: immunoSEQ multiplex PCR. This sample yields 200,000 to 250,000 clones, of which about nine tenths are seen a single time; about 5% belongs to the top ten. Material: peripheral blood. Every receptor here comes from a middle-aged woman with acute or convalescent COVID-19.

J is TRBJ1-2 and V is TRBV5-1, with 9 nucleotides matching TRBD1. V lost 0 bases to trimming and J lost 5 bases; unmatched junction nucleotides: 8. The CDR3 sequence is 16 residues long. Germline loops: CDR1 SGHRS, CDR2 YFSETQ. CDR3 residues: CASSLEGTGLSYGYTF. CDR3 coding DNA: TGCGCCAGCAGCTTGGAGGGGACAGGGTTGAGTTATGGCTACACCTTC.

The chain carries TRBV12-3 or TRBV12-4 and TRBJ1-6, with 9 bases that match TRBD1. The CDR3 loop spans 13 amino acids. V trimming: 3 bases; J trimming: 13 bases; junction bases outside the gene matches: 4. The CDR3 DNA sequence: TGTGCCAGCAGTTTGGGGACAGGGTCCCCCCTCCACTTT. It encodes CASSLGTGSPLHF.

The gene calls are TRBV5-6 and TRBJ2-2, with a weak D call TRBD2 (5 bases). The germline V and J ends were trimmed by 5 bases and 1 base, with 12 bases remaining between them. Germline loops: CDR1 SGHDT, CDR2 YYEEEE. The length of the CDR3 is 15 residues. In DNA, the CDR3 is TGTGCCAGCAGATTGACCGGGGTGAACACCGGGGAGCTGTTTTTT. Its protein is CASRLTGVNTGELFF.

The gene calls are TRBV30 and TRBJ2-5; 8 positions agree with TRBD1. V lost 7 bases to trimming and J lost 4 bases; unmatched junction nucleotides: 5. Germline V gene data show CDR1 as GTSNPN and CDR2 as SVGIG (reference sequence). The CDR3 contains 12 residues. DNA of the CDR3: TGTGCCTTCTCAGGGGGCCGAGAGACCCAGTACTTC. It codes for CAFSGGRETQYF.

The chain joins TRBV7-6 to TRBJ2-2; 11 bases are a match to TRBD2. The CDR3 extends over 19 amino acids. Germline trimming cut 4 bases from V and 5 bases from J; bases unmatched to any gene: 15. The germline V gene encodes CDR1 SGHVS and CDR2 FNYEAQ. Written as DNA, the CDR3 is TGTGCCAGCAGCTCCCCCGGGACTAGCGGCGTCGAGCGGACCGGGGAGCTGTTTTTT. This sequence encodes CASSSPGTSGVERTGELFF.

The genes are TRBV7-2 and TRBJ2-3; D not resolved. Germline assignment: CDR1 SGHTA and CDR2 FQGNSA. This CDR3 has 14 residues. Trimming removed 4 bases from V and 1 base from J, with 9 bases in between. CDR3 amino acids: CASSSHLGTDTQYF. For the CDR3, the DNA is TGTGCCAGCAGCTCACATCTTGGCACAGATACGCAGTATTTT.

The V gene is TRBV7-9, the J gene TRBJ1-2; 9 positions match TRBD1. The CDR3 runs 14 residues. Germline values: CDR1 SEHNR, CDR2 FQNEAQ (reference sequence). Trimming at V came to 5 bases and at J to 4 bases, leaving 5 bases not matched to a gene. This CDR3 is CASSQGTGSYGYTF. Written as DNA, the CDR3 is TGTGCCAGCAGCCAGGGGACAGGGTCCTATGGCTACACCTTC.

This clone turned up a few times. The V and J genes are TRBV7-2 and TRBJ2-6, with D perhaps TRBD1 (6 bases). Trimming shortened V by 3 bases and J by 2 bases, and 8 bases separated the two germline ends. Germline CDR1 reads SGHTA; CDR2 reads FQGNSA. The CDR3 spans 15 residues. DNA for the CDR3: TGTGCCAGCAGCTTCCAGGGGCCTGGGGCCAACGTCCTGACTTTC. The encoded protein is CASSFQGPGANVLTF.

This chain joins TRBV7-9 and TRBJ1-1, with 7 bases fitting TRBD1. The V gene end was trimmed by 5 bases and the J gene end by 3 bases; junction bases not matched to a gene: 9. From germline, CDR1 is SEHNR and CDR2 FQNEAQ (reference sequence). CDR3 length equals 15 residues. The CDR3 protein is CASSATTGVDTEAFF. The DNA for the CDR3 is TGTGCCAGCAGCGCCACTACAGGGGTCGACACTGAAGCTTTCTTT.

J is TRBJ2-1 and V is TRBV15, with D perhaps TRBD2 (6 bases). Germline-derived CDR1 and CDR2 are LNHNV and YYDKDF (reference sequence). The CDR3 consists of 14 residues. V was pared by 5 bases and J by 3 bases, with 11 bases between. The CDR3 bases are TGTGCCACCAGCTCGGGGGAAAGCTACAATGAGCAGTTCTTC. Encoded protein: CATSSGESYNEQFF.

The rearrangement uses TRBV5-6 and TRBJ1-5; TRBD1 matches 7 bases. The ends lost 3 bases at V and 8 bases at J; junction bases unmatched: 11. There are 15 residues in the CDR3. CDR1 is SGHDT and CDR2 is YYEEEE in the germline V gene. The CDR3, as DNA: TGTGCCAGCAGCTCGGAGGGGACAGTACCAAAGCCCCAGCATTTT. It specifies CASSSEGTVPKPQHF. Variable domain in full (rest from reference TRBV5-6 and TRBJ1-5): DAGVTQSPTHLIKTRGQQVTLRCSPKSGHDTVSWYQQALGQGPQFIFQYYEEEERQRGNFPDRFSGHQFPNYSSELNVNALLLGDSALYLCASSSEGTVPKPQHFGDGTRLSIL.

This clone has more than one count but fewer than ten. The chain uses TRBV7-9 and TRBJ2-5, with a possible D match to TRBD1 (6 bases). Germline values: CDR1 SEHNR, CDR2 FQNEAQ (reference sequence). Trimming took off 3 bases at V and 2 bases at J, with 10 bases between the two ends. The CDR3 length is 14 residues. In DNA form, the CDR3 reads TGTGCCAGCAGCTTGGGACATTCACAAGAGACCCAGTACTTC. It is translated as CASSLGHSQETQYF.

This sequence joins TRBV29-1 and TRBJ1-1; 7 bases align to TRBD1. CDR1 SQVTM and CDR2 ANQGSEA come from the germline V gene. CDR3 length equals 13 residues. Unmatched junction bases numbered 10, after V lost 4 bases and J lost 8 bases. The CDR3 nucleotides are TGCAGCGTTGGTCCTCCCCAGGGGGGCGAAGCTTTCTTT. Amino acid sequence: CSVGPPQGGEAFF. The complete variable domain, with remaining parts taken from reference TRBV29-1 and TRBJ1-1, reads SAVISQKPSRDICQRGTSLTIQCQVDSQVTMMFWYRQQPGQSLTLIATANQGSEATYESGFVIDKFPISRPNLTFSTLTVSNMSPEDSSIYLCSVGPPQGGEAFFGQGTRLTVV.

The chain employs TRBV11-2 and TRBJ1-3, with D possibly being TRBD1 (6 bases). The ends were cut back, 4 bases at V and 0 bases at J, with 13 bases in the middle. The CDR3 covers 16 residues. Germline V gene data show CDR1 as SGHAT and CDR2 as FQNNGV. The CDR3 DNA is TGTGCCAGCAGCTCTCGGACAGCCCGCTCTGGAAACACCATATATTTT. Translated: CASSSRTARSGNTIYF.

The chain has TRBV6-1 and TRBJ1-2; tentative D call: TRBD1 (5 bases). Germline V gives CDR1 MNHNS, CDR2 SASEGT. Trimming stripped 1 base from V and 2 bases from J, with 14 bases between. The CDR3 totals 16 residues. The CDR3 spells CASSEGFRALNYGYTF. CDR3 nucleotide sequence: TGTGCCAGCAGTGAAGGGTTCAGGGCCCTCAACTATGGCTACACCTTC.

The chain couples TRBV12-5 to TRBJ1-6, with 8 nucleotides matching TRBD1. This CDR3 comprises 15 residues. V lost 5 bases, J lost 4 bases, and 4 bases stayed unmatched. Germline V lookup: CDR1 LGHNT, CDR2 FRNRAP. The CDR3 spells CASGVGDRYNSPLHF. CDR3 nucleotide sequence: TGTGCTAGTGGTGTAGGGGACAGGTATAATTCACCCCTCCACTTT. Full variable domain (rest looked up from reference TRBV12-5 and TRBJ1-6): DARVTQTPRHKVTEMGQEVTMRCQPILGHNTVFWYRQTMMQGLELLAYFRNRAPLDDSGMPKDRFSAEMPDATLATLKIQPSEPRDSAVYFCASGVGDRYNSPLHFGNGTRLTVT.

J is TRBJ2-3 and V is TRBV10-3, with TRBD2 as a possible D gene (5 bases). The CDR3 consists of 14 residues. The V and J ends lost 3 bases and 1 base respectively, with 8 bases between them. Looked up from germline, CDR1 is ENHRY and CDR2 is SYGVKD. The DNA for the CDR3 is TGTGCCATCAGTGACGGGGTTGGCACAGATACGCAGTATTTT. This encodes CAISDGVGTDTQYF.

The CDR3 here is CASRAQGGSNQPQHF. CDR3 nucleotides: TGTGCCAGCAGAGCACAGGGAGGGAGCAATCAGCCCCAGCATTTT. The V and J genes are TRBV6-5 and TRBJ1-5; maybe TRBD1 (6 bases). The germline V gene encodes CDR1 MNHEY and CDR2 SVGAGI. This CDR3 comprises 15 residues. Trimming took off 6 bases at V and 1 base at J, with 13 bases between the two ends.

The rearrangement uses TRBV9 and TRBJ2-1, with 8 bases fitting TRBD2. The CDR3 has 16 residues. With 4 bases clipped from V and 3 bases from J, the junction kept 9 bases outside the gene matches. CDR1 is SGDLS and CDR2 is YYNGEE in the germline V gene. This CDR3 reads CASSPGGGLVYNEQFF. DNA of the CDR3: TGTGCCAGCAGCCCCGGGGGGGGGCTGGTCTACAATGAGCAGTTCTTC.

This clone has just a few counts. The CDR3 DNA reads as TGTGCCAGCTCCGGCAGTACAGAGGGGGCCAACGTCCTGACTTTC. Translating it yields CASSGSTEGANVLTF. The chain is built from TRBV6-4 and TRBJ2-6; no clear D. Germline CDR1 is MRHNA and CDR2 is SNTAGT. The CDR3 extends over 15 amino acids. Trimming cost V 8 bases and J 4 bases, with 15 bases left between them.